The source of this T cell receptor (beta chain) is a study of PD-1 blockade in mismatch repair-deficient tumors. Overall study: Patients had approximately 11 mismatch repair-deficient cancer types and were previously treated and progressing. Study-wide points: After pembrolizumab, tumor-resident clones rose rapidly, then generally contracted before radiologic responses.

V was clipped by 4 bases and J by 5 bases; unmatched bases: 6. CDR1 is LGHNA, CDR2 YNFKEQ, per germline. The CDR3 consists of 14 residues. In the case of this clone: Its specificity is unknown.

Mismatch repair deficiency was confirmed in all patients, by PCR or immunohistochemistry. Three pembrolizumab responders had their TCRs sequenced. Method: immunoSEQ multiplex PCR; TCRdb's copy keeps in-frame clones and lacks some. The sample includes around 50,000 clones, 78% of them seen just once. The material sequenced was peripheral blood, taken 4 weeks after starting pembrolizumab. The V and J genes are TRBV4-2 and TRBJ2-5; 8 bases are shared with TRBD2. The receptor was isolated from an adult with mismatch repair-deficient cancer. CDR3 sequence reads: CASSLSGSGETQYF. The CDR3 DNA reads as TGTGCCAGCAGCCTAAGCGGGAGCGGGGAGACCCAGTACTTC.